The rows below give T cell receptor beta chains drawn from one sample of a study of cytomegalovirus exposure and HLA in healthy donors. Libraries were prepared by immunoSEQ multiplex PCR; TCRdb keeps only in-frame clonotypes and omits some of them. The sample contains some 150,000 clones, roughly 89% of which appear only once. Sequencing was performed on PBMCs. These receptors all stem from a woman aged 18 to 35 in good health and CMV-seropositive. Each CDR3 is given with its conserved first and last residue. A D gene is named only where the DNA matches it firmly. Rows may omit the clone size; those that give it use once, few, many or a size class.

V: TRBV4-2
D: TRBD2
J: TRBJ2-3
size: -
CDR3: CASSQELAGSTDTQYF
DNA: TGTGCCAGCAGCCAAGAACTAGCGGGGAGCACAGATACGCAGTATTTT

V: TRBV4-2
D: -
J: TRBJ2-7
size: -
CDR3: CASSQSFLDEQYF
DNA: TGTGCCAGCAGCCAATCGTTTTTAGACGAGCAGTACTTC

V: TRBV10-1
D: TRBD2
J: TRBJ2-5
size: -
CDR3: CASSAREGRRETQYF
DNA: TGCGCCAGCAGTGCTCGGGAGGGTCGGCGGGAGACCCAGTACTTC

V: TRBV6-5
D: -
J: TRBJ1-6
size: -
CDR3: CASSLGADNSPLHF
DNA: TGTGCCAGCAGCCTGGGGGCAGATAATTCACCCCTCCACTTT

V: TRBV19
D: -
J: TRBJ2-3
size: -
CDR3: CASSIQTKATNTQYF
DNA: TGTGCCAGTAGTATCCAGACAAAGGCGACAAATACGCAGTATTTT

V: TRBV9
D: TRBD1
J: TRBJ1-2
size: -
CDR3: CASTPDRGTYGYTF
DNA: TGTGCCAGCACCCCGGACAGGGGGACTTATGGCTACACCTTC

V: TRBV5-4
D: TRBD1
J: TRBJ1-1
size: -
CDR3: CASSSNRGGTEAFF
DNA: TGTGCCAGCAGCTCGAACAGGGGGGGCACTGAAGCTTTCTTT

V: TRBV9
D: -
J: TRBJ1-4
size: once
CDR3: CASSPSIATNEKLFF
DNA: TGTGCCAGCAGCCCGAGTATCGCAACTAATGAAAAACTGTTTTTT

V: TRBV14
D: TRBD1
J: TRBJ1-5
size: -
CDR3: CASRPGTGITYSTQPQHF
DNA: TGTGCCAGCAGACCCGGGACAGGGATTACTTATAGCACTCAGCCCCAGCATTTT

V: TRBV11-2
D: TRBD2
J: TRBJ2-5
size: once
CDR3: CASSPPRLAGGRGETQYF
DNA: TGTGCCAGCAGCCCACCCCGACTAGCGGGGGGAAGGGGGGAGACCCAGTACTTC

V: TRBV9
D: -
J: TRBJ2-5
size: -
CDR3: CASTWGDGSLETQYF
DNA: TGTGCCAGCACCTGGGGGGATGGGAGCTTGGAGACCCAGTACTTC

V: TRBV19
D: TRBD2
J: TRBJ2-1
size: -
CDR3: CASKLTSGAYNEQFF
DNA: TGTGCCAGTAAACTAACTAGCGGAGCCTACAATGAGCAGTTCTTC

V: TRBV5-1
D: -
J: TRBJ1-6
size: -
CDR3: CASSEGGGNSPLHF
DNA: TGCGCCAGCAGTGAAGGAGGTGGTAATTCACCCCTCCACTTT

V: TRBV2
D: -
J: TRBJ2-5
size: -
CDR3: CASSEDRRGLQETQYF
DNA: TGTGCCAGCAGTGAAGACAGGCGGGGGCTCCAAGAGACCCAGTACTTC